This T cell receptor beta chain comes out of a study of immune cell composition in non-small cell lung cancer. Study overall: Most cases were lung adenocarcinoma or squamous cell carcinoma. Study results and limitations: Clones >0.5% enriched in tumour were rarer in adenocarcinoma (roughly 35%) than squamous (roughly 80%). Overall clonality, unlike maximal tumour-associated clone frequency, did not predict TIL reactivity.

Measured with immunoSEQ multiplex PCR; TCRdb has only the in-frame clones, and not every one. The table lists about 6,700 clones, 67% of them singletons, with roughly 10% in the top ten. V gave up 4 bases and J gave up 3 bases, with 10 bases separating them. The CDR3 runs 13 residues. Looked up from germline, CDR1 is MNHNY and CDR2 is SVGAGI (reference sequence). This clone has just one count. As yet, its antigen is unknown. Normal lung was sampled as far from the tumour as possible, at least 3 cm. The origin of this receptor is a human donor with non-small cell lung cancer. Sequenced sample: non-adjacent lung tissue. The chain employs TRBV6-6 and TRBJ2-7, with no clear D. As DNA, the CDR3 is TGTGCCAGCAGTTCCGGGTCCCGCTACGAGCAGTACTTC. Its protein product is CASSSGSRYEQYF.